A selection of T cell receptor beta chains follows, all from one sample in a study of PD-1 blockade in classical Hodgkin lymphoma. Method: immunoSEQ multiplex PCR; TCRdb's copy keeps in-frame clones and lacks some. The sample yields roughly 38,000 clones, 86% seen once. The sequencing used peripheral blood mononuclear cells (PBMCs), collected before the second cycle of nivolumab. All receptors derive from a human donor with classical Hodgkin lymphoma. Each CDR3 is given with its conserved first and last residue. A D gene is named only where the DNA matches it firmly. Clone size is shown for a subset of rows, as once, few, many or a class of expanded clone.

TRBD1 | TRBJ1-3 | once | TRBV9 | TGTGCCAGCAGCGTAGACAGGGGGCACGGAAACACCATATATTTT | CASSVDRGHGNTIYF
TRBD1 | TRBJ1-5 | few | TRBV4-2 | TGTGCCAGCAGGGAGGGGGGACAGGGGAATAGCAATCAGCCCCAGCATTTT | CASREGGQGNSNQPQHF
TRBD2 | TRBJ2-5 | - | TRBV6-1 | TGTGCCAGCACCCTCGGGGCTAGCGGGACAGAGACCCAGTACTTC | CASTLGASGTETQYF
- | TRBJ2-1 | - | TRBV5-1 | TGCGCCAGCAGCCTACTAGTAGGGGACAATGAGCAGTTCTTC | CASSLLVGDNEQFF
- | TRBJ2-7 | - | TRBV2 | TGTGCCAGCACTAAGAGATGGGGGTTCGAGCAGTACTTC | CASTKRWGFEQYF
- | TRBJ1-5 | few | TRBV7-9 | TGTGCCAGCAGCGGGGCAGGGAAACAGCCCCAGCATTTT | CASSGAGKQPQHF
TRBD1 | TRBJ1-6 | - | TRBV5-1 | TGCGCCAGCAGCACAAACAGGGGGCGGTTTGGTTCACCCCTCCACTTT | CASSTNRGRFGSPLHF
TRBD1 | TRBJ2-5 | - | TRBV9 | TGTGCCAGCAGCGTGTCCCCCGGGACAGGGGAAGAGACCCAGTACTTC | CASSVSPGTGEETQYF
TRBD2 | TRBJ2-1 | few | TRBV6-4 | TGTGCCAGCAGCGCCACTAGCGGGAGTGGTAATGAGCAGTTCTTC | CASSATSGSGNEQFF
TRBD1 | TRBJ1-1 | - | TRBV13 | TGTGCCAGCAGCCCGGGACAGAGGAACACTGAAGCTTTCTTT | CASSPGQRNTEAFF
- | TRBJ2-1 | few | TRBV6-5 | TGTGCCAGCAGTATCCTTGCGGGGGCATATGAGCAGTTCTTC | CASSILAGAYEQFF
- | TRBJ2-5 | - | TRBV27 | TGTGCCAGCAGCCCTGGACAGTTCCAAGAGACCCAGTACTTC | CASSPGQFQETQYF
TRBD2 | TRBJ2-5 | - | TRBV15 | TGTGCCACCAGCAGTCCTCTAGCGGGCCGCCCCGAGACCCAGTACTTC | CATSSPLAGRPETQYF
- | TRBJ2-3 | - | TRBV4-2 | TGTGCCAGCAGCCAAGGGGGCGGAGGAGTAGGAACAGATACGCAGTATTTT | CASSQGGGGVGTDTQYF
- | TRBJ2-7 | - | TRBV28 | TGTGCCAGCAGCACGGTACAGGGCCTCCCTTACGAGCAGTACTTC | CASSTVQGLPYEQYF
- | TRBJ2-5 | - | TRBV5-1 | TGCGCCACCACCAGAACAGGGCCCCAAGAGACCCAGTACTTC | CATTRTGPQETQYF
- | TRBJ2-7 | once | TRBV12-2 | TGTGCAAGTCGCCCCCCTGAGGAGGGGGGGTACGAGCAGTACTTC | CASRPPEEGGYEQYF
TRBD2 | TRBJ2-3 | - | TRBV27 | TGTGCCAGCAGTTCCCTAACTAGCGGGAGTCCGACAGATACGCAGTATTTT | CASSSLTSGSPTDTQYF
TRBD1 | TRBJ1-2 | - | TRBV29-1 | TGCAGCGTTGAAGGACAGGGGGTTACGTTGGGCTACACCTTC | CSVEGQGVTLGYTF
- | TRBJ2-7 | - | TRBV5-6 | TGTGCCAGCAGCTTGGACTACGAGCAGTACTTC | CASSLDYEQYF
- | TRBJ2-2 | - | TRBV7-2 | TGTGCCAGCAGCCCTTGGTCGCCGAACACCGGGGAGCTGTTTTTT | CASSPWSPNTGELFF
- | TRBJ2-7 | - | TRBV6-1 | TGTGCCAGCAGTGTGGGAGCAGGGGGGTACGAGCAGTACTTC | CASSVGAGGYEQYF
- | TRBJ1-5 | - | TRBV2 | TGTGCCAGCAGTGAGGATAGAGATCAGCCCCAGCATTTT | CASSEDRDQPQHF
- | TRBJ2-5 | - | TRBV25-1 | TGTGCCAGCAGCCTCCCCGGAGCTCAAGAGACCCAGTACTTC | CASSLPGAQETQYF
- | TRBJ2-2 | - | TRBV2 | TGTGCCAGCAGTGTCAACAGGGCGAACACCGGGGAGCTGTTTTTT | CASSVNRANTGELFF
TRBD1 | TRBJ2-7 | - | TRBV11-2 | TGTGCCAGCAGCTTAGGGGGACAGGTGTTCTACGAGCAGTACTTC | CASSLGGQVFYEQYF
- | TRBJ2-6 | - | TRBV5-1 | TGCGCCAGCAGCCCCGACAGCCGCTACGGGGCCAACGTCCTGACTTTC | CASSPDSRYGANVLTF
- | TRBJ2-1 | - | TRBV11-3 | TGTGCCAGCAGCCACAGGGCCGGCGGTGAGCAGTTCTTC | CASSHRAGGEQFF
- | TRBJ2-5 | - | TRBV19 | TGTGCCAGTAGTATGTACGGCCGGGAGACCCAGTACTTC | CASSMYGRETQYF
TRBD2 | TRBJ2-1 | - | TRBV28 | TGTGCCAGCAGTCGACTAGCGGCAACCAATGAGCAGTTCTTC | CASSRLAATNEQFF
TRBD2 | TRBJ2-7 | - | TRBV12-5 | TGTGCTAGTGGTTTGTTGGGACTAGCGGGAGGGCCTACCTACGAGCAGTACTTC | CASGLLGLAGGPTYEQYF
- | TRBJ2-7 | few | TRBV2 | TGTGCCAGCAGTGTAAGGGACGGGAACGAGCAGTACTTC | CASSVRDGNEQYF
- | TRBJ2-7 | - | TRBV12-5 | TGTGCTAGTGGTTTGGGGGTTTCCGAGCAGTACTTC | CASGLGVSEQYF
TRBD1 | TRBJ1-2 | - | TRBV19 | TGTGCCAGTAGGGATCCGGGACAGAAGGAGGATGGCTACACCTTC | CASRDPGQKEDGYTF
- | TRBJ2-7 | - | TRBV6-1 | TGTGCCAGCAGGAGGAGCTACGAGCAGTACTTC | CASRRSYEQYF
- | TRBJ1-2 | - | TRBV29-1 | TGCAGCGTTGAAGATCGACAGAGCGATGGCTACACCTTC | CSVEDRQSDGYTF
- | TRBJ2-3 | - | TRBV9 | TGTGCCAGCAGCGTAGGGGACGGGGGCACAGATACGCAGTATTTT | CASSVGDGGTDTQYF
TRBD2 | TRBJ2-3 | - | TRBV7-3 | TGTGCCAGCAGCCCCACTCGGGGGGCAGATACGCAGTATTTT | CASSPTRGADTQYF